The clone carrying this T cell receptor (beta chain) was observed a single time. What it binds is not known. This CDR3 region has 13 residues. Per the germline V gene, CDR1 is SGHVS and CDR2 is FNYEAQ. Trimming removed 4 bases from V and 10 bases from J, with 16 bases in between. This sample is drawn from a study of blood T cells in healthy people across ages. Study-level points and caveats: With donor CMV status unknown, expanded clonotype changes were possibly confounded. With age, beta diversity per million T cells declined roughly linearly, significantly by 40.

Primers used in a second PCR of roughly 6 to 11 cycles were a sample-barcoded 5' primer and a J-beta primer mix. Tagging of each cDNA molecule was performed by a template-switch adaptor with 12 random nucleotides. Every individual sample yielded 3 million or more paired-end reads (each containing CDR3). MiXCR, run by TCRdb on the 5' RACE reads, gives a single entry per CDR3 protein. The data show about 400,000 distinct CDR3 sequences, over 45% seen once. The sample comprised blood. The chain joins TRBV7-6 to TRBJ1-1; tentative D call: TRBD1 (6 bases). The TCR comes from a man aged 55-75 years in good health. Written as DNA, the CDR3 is TGTGCCAGCAGCTCGGGGGCGGGCGGTGTAGCTTTCTTT. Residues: CASSSGAGGVAFF. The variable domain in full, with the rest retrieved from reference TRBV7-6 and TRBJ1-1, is GAGVSQSPRYKVTKRGQDVALRCDPISGHVSLYWYRQALGQGPEFLTYFNYEAQQDKSGLPNDRFSAERPEGSISTLTIQRTEQRDSAMYRCASSSGAGGVAFFGQGTRLTVV.